This T cell receptor beta chain appears in the sequencing data of a study of shared clonotypes between healthy human individuals (dated by TCRdb to 2018 to 2021). For context, the study as a whole: The cohort included a few men and a couple of women between 18 and 49 years of age. For each donor, CD4 naive and CD4 memory were each run on three plates, CD8 naive on two plates, and CD8 memory on one plate. Blood TCR repertoires of about five healthy adults were deeply sequenced to estimate repertoire size and the extent of clonotype sharing between individuals. To increase sequencing depth and limit assay-specific biases, different laboratories used diverse techniques to prepare libraries and sequence TCR repertoires. Between about 0.85 and 9.5 billion PBMCs per donor were obtained by leukapheresis. Study-level results and caveats: Even with the large sequencing depth, rarefaction of the sorted-subset datasets indicated that sequencing was incomplete. Around 5.4% of naive CD4, around 3.5% of naive CD8, approximately 2% of memory CD4, and about 0.4% of memory CD8 clonotypes were shared across several donors. Compared with non-shared clonotypes, the clonotypes found in all four sorted-subset donors had higher generation probabilities. Larger estimated clonotype richness was generally found for naive subsets than for memory subsets. Only blood was sampled, and tissue TCR repertoires likely differ from those in blood. Because the study included a small number of donors, the genetic and exposure-history diversity represented was limited. Based on pairwise subsampling, the degree of clonotype sharing among donors was expected to be affected by sequencing depth.

The donors were healthy, HIV-negative adults with no recently reported acute infections or vaccinations. Every donor was a Caucasian adult residing in Nashville, Tennessee, USA. Magnetic negative selection was used to enrich CD4+ T cells, after which naive cells were positively selected on CD45RA and the negative fraction became the memory subset. Blood was collected by leukapheresis, and PBMCs were isolated by Ficoll-Histopaque density gradient centrifugation and then cryopreserved in liquid nitrogen vapor phase. Analytical flow cytometry was used to check the purity and quantity of each magnetically sorted T cell population. Genomic DNA was isolated from every sorted fraction and measured by UV absorbance on a Nanodrop 2000c. As regards this clone: The antigen it binds to is not known. Per-base qualities were not stored, and no clone one base away is much larger.

At the junction V is shortened by 5 bases and J by 5 bases, with 9 bases in between. CDR1 and CDR2, looked up from the germline V gene, are SGHTA and FQGNSA. The CDR3, from cysteine to phenylalanine, totals 12 residues. This entry keeps only the CDR3 DNA: 36 bases, framed from base 1. Using the deep immunoSEQ assay, TCR CDR3 regions were amplified from genomic DNA by multiplex PCR. For each cell subset, the extracted genomic DNA was distributed evenly across all wells of several immunoSEQ 96-well plates, and each plate served as one replicate. For sorted subsets, roughly 200 ng of genomic DNA, equivalent to 30,000 or so T cell genomes, went into each replicate PCR. Purified libraries were quantified with a Qubit 3.0 fluorometer, sized on a Bioanalyzer 2100, and re-quantified with the KAPA Library Quantification kit. A separate single-read 150-cycle Illumina NextSeq 550 flow cell was used to sequence each immunoSEQ 96-well plate. Per the authors' processing: Because only junctional sequences without quality scores were contained in the immunoSEQ output, filtering matching that applied to full-length reads could not be performed. Sequences were annotated with PyIR, a Python wrapper for IgBLAST v1.9, and V/J genes and CDR3 were assigned using IMGT germline references. Reads were filtered out if the reads had weak V/J assignments (E-value above 1e-6), no CDR3, stop codons, out-of-frame junctions, or ambiguous translated residues. V3J clonotypes were defined by identical inferred V gene, J gene, and CDR3 amino acid sequence. Percentage overlap between repertoires was calculated by dividing the number of shared unique clonotypes by the size of the smaller repertoire. RTK rarefaction, the Chao1 estimator, and Recon v2.1 estimates of unobserved clonotypes were used to assess repertoire richness. For all TCRbeta clonotypes obtained by the gDNA method from several donors, generation probabilities were computed with OLGA. TCRdb's version of the immuneACCESS table is confined to in-frame rearrangements and falls short of the full clone set. An unresolved V gene accounts for under half of the shortfall where checked; the remainder is of unknown origin. The V and J calls and the clone size are those of that table, but D and trimming were determined from the DNA. The sample table contains about 960,000 clones; only one count was recorded for approximately 80% of them. Of the sample, approximately 1.5% falls within the top ten clones.

The sequence links TRBV7-2 to TRBJ2-5; the D gene is perhaps TRBD2, from 6 matching bases. Sequences were obtained from memory CD4+ T cells sorted from blood. This specimen's cell subset or site label, interpreted: CD45RA-negative fraction. The source is a man younger than 35 in good health. The bases are TGTGCCAGCAGCACGAGCGGGGAGACCCAGTACTTC. This gives the protein CASSTSGETQYF.